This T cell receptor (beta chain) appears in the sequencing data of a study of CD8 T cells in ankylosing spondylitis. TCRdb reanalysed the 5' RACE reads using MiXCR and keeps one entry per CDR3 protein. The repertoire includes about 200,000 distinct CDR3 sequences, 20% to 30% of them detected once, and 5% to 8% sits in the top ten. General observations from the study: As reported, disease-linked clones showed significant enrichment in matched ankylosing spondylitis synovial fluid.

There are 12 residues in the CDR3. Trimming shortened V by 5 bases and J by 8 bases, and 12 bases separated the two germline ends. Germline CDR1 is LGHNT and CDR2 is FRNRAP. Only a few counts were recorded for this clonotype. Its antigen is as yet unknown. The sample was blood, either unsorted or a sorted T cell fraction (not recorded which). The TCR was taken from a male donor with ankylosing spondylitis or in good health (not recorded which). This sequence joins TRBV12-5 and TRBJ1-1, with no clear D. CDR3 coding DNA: TGTGCTAGTGGTCCCGAATGGGCCGAAGCTTTCTTT. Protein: CASGPEWAEAFF.